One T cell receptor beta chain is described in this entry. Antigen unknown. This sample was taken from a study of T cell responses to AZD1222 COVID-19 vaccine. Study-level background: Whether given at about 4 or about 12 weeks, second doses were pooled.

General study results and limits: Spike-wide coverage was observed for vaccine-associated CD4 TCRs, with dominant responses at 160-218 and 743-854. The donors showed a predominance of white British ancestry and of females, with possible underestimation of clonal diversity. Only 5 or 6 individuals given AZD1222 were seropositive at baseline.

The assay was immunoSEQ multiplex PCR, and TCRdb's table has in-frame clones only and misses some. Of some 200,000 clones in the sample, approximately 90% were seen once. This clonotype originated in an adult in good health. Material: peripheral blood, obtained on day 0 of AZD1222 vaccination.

The CDR3 nucleotides are TGTGCCAGTAGTACCCAACCGACAGGGCCGAACACTGAAGCTTTCTTT. Translated, it gives CASSTQPTGPNTEAFF. The chain is built from TRBV19 and TRBJ1-1; 7 bases fit TRBD1. CDR3 size: 16 residues. From germline, CDR1 is LNHDA and CDR2 SQIVND (reference sequence). The V gene end was trimmed by 4 bases and the J gene end by 1 base; junction bases not matched to a gene: 9.